The next 6 T cell receptor beta chains were all read from a single sample in a study of response to subunit inactivated influenza vaccine. MiXCR, run by TCRdb on the RT-PCR reads, gives a single entry per CDR3 protein. The sample yields just under 550,000 distinct CDR3 sequences, roughly 25% seen once. These data were also reused for a study on T cells expressing NK-cell markers. That report notes: The authors generated TCR beta cDNA through 5'RACE template switching with UMIs.

This specimen consisted of CD4+ T cells sorted from PBMCs, obtained approximately 13 days after vaccination. The receptors originated from a man between 50 and 59 years old who received an inactivated influenza vaccine.

This clonotype was seen only a few times. The rearrangement joins TRBV7-2 to TRBJ2-7; a possible D gene is TRBD1 (5 bases). The CDR3 spans 15 residues. Trimming took off 1 base at V and 6 bases at J, with 16 bases between the two ends. Germline V gene data show CDR1 as SGHTA and CDR2 as FQGNSA. CDR3: CASSLVGQASAEQYF. In DNA form, the CDR3 reads TGTGCCAGCAGCTTAGTGGGGCAGGCATCTGCCGAGCAGTACTTC.

The CDR3 DNA is TGTGCCAGCAGCCAAGTGGGTCCGGGTGGGGTTGTTTCACCCCTCCACTTT. It is translated as CASSQVGPGGVVSPLHF. The rearrangement joins TRBV3-1 to TRBJ1-6; no reliable D call. This CDR3 has 17 residues. Trimming stripped 1 base from V and 9 bases from J, with 19 bases between. Germline CDR1 LGHDT, CDR2 YNNKEL (reference sequence).

The sample holds a few counts of this clonotype. The DNA of the CDR3 is TGTGCCAGCAGTCGACTAGCGGGAGACAACGAGCAGTACTTC. It specifies CASSRLAGDNEQYF. The genes are TRBV7-9 and TRBJ2-7; 12 nucleotides agree with TRBD2. V gave up 6 bases and J gave up 5 bases; unmatched junction bases: 5. CDR1 is SEHNR, CDR2 FQNEAQ, per germline (reference sequence). The CDR3 is 14 residues long.

This clonotype was counted only a few times. The chain links TRBV7-2 to TRBJ2-3; D remains ambiguous. Between the trimmed V and J ends, which lost 1 base and 2 bases, there was a span of 10 bases. The CDR3 is 15 amino acids. CDR1 is SGHTA, CDR2 FQGNSA, per germline. The CDR3 nucleotides read TGTGCCAGCAGCTTAGGTGTAGGGATCACAGATACGCAGTATTTT. Translating gives CASSLGVGITDTQYF. The variable domain in full, with the rest retrieved from reference TRBV7-2 and TRBJ2-3, is GAGVSQSPSNKVTEKGKDVELRCDPISGHTALYWYRQSLGQGLEFLIYFQGNSAPDKSGLPSDRFSAERTGGSVSTLTIQRTQQEDSAVYLCASSLGVGITDTQYFGPGTRLTVL.

The chain has TRBV10-3 and TRBJ2-5; D may be TRBD2 (6 bases). CDR1 and CDR2 (germline): ENHRY, SYGVKD. The CDR3 has 13 amino acids. Trimming left V 6 bases short and J 5 bases short, with 13 bases between. The CDR3 DNA sequence: TGTGCCATCAGCCTGACTAGAGGCGAGACCCAGTACTTC. It encodes CAISLTRGETQYF.

The J gene is TRBJ2-7, the V gene TRBV15; 7 nucleotides line up with TRBD1. Germline assignment: CDR1 LNHNV and CDR2 YYDKDF (reference sequence). Trimming took 0 bases from V and 7 from J; bases not matched to a gene: 9. The CDR3 extends over 15 amino acids. The CDR3 DNA reads TGTGCCACCAGCAGAGATCGGACAGGTACGAGGGAGCAGTACTTC. Residues: CATSRDRTGTREQYF.